This TCR beta chain stems from a study of blood T cell repertoires in COVID-19 (dated by TCRdb to 2020 to 2022). As for the study more broadly: Samples covering the acute and convalescent phases of COVID-19 were provided by collaborators in the United States, Italy and Spain. Where HLA class I and class II types were available, the types were taken from metadata supplied by the sample provider, not from assay-based typing. The prospective study material was composed of cDNA or gDNA derived from T cells, B-cell-depleted T cells, or PBMCs. Subjects who had been exposed to COVID-19, were actively infected with it, or had recovered from it provided the deeply sampled blood TCRbeta repertoires that made up the dataset. Nearly every sample came with metadata listing a de-identified subject ID, COVID-19 status, age in years and sex. The samples were drawn from two sources: the first 160 participants of the ongoing ImmuneRACE study, and 950 to 1,500 subjects contributed by 6 global collaborators. A freely available public database, intended as a resource for researchers studying the immune response to SARS-CoV-2, is where the repertoires were released. Summary of the overall study and its limitations: How much clinical and demographic metadata was included differed by source and by participant, and the metadata was provided uncurated.

The CDR1 and CDR2 encoded by the germline V gene are ENHRY and SYGVKD. V is pared back by 8 bases and J by 0 bases, with 15 bases lying between the germline termini. From its cysteine to its phenylalanine, the CDR3 spans 15 amino acids. The kept DNA is CDR3 alone, 45 bases in frame from the first base. Participants in the prospective study were enrolled through a virtual design, were aged about 18 to 100 years, and lived in 24 United States geographic areas. In the prospective study, cohorts were assigned on the basis of participant-reported clinical history obtained from a screening survey and a study questionnaire. Mobile phlebotomists in the prospective study collected whole blood, serum and a nasopharyngeal or oropharyngeal swab from every participant. Participants in the prospective study had the option to provide additional blood draws and questionnaires over a 2-month period. Prospective study blood samples were shipped either frozen or at room temperature before DNA extraction.

With respect to this clone: Its antigen is currently not known. The input lacks base qualities; no much larger clone sits a single base away.

TCRbeta CDR3 regions were amplified from genomic DNA by means of the immunoSEQ Assay, a bias-controlled multiplex PCR. The original methods were these. The number of nucleated cells in each sample was estimated by amplification of reference gene primers within the assay. To quantify the absolute abundance of each unique TCRbeta CDR3 rearrangement, sequence reads were collapsed and filtered. For each sample, productive Simpson clonality was calculated as the square root of Simpson's diversity index across productive rearrangements. TCRdb retrieved this table from immuneACCESS and kept in-frame rearrangements only. Not all clones are present; in checked studies, unresolved V genes account for under half, and no reason is known for the remainder. Clone size and V and J calls were adopted from that table, with D and trimming inferred from the DNA. Present in this sample are under 250,000 clones, around 85% of which were seen just once. The ten largest account for approximately 1.4% of the sample.

The sequencing sample was made of PBMCs or T cells enriched from blood (not recorded which). The chain joins TRBV10-3 to TRBJ2-3, and perhaps TRBD2 as D gene, on 7 matching bases. This receptor was taken from a middle-aged woman with acute COVID-19. The CDR3 region reads CAIRGGGASTDTQYF. The DNA reads as follows: TGTGCCATCCGGGGAGGGGGGGCTAGCACAGATACGCAGTATTTT.